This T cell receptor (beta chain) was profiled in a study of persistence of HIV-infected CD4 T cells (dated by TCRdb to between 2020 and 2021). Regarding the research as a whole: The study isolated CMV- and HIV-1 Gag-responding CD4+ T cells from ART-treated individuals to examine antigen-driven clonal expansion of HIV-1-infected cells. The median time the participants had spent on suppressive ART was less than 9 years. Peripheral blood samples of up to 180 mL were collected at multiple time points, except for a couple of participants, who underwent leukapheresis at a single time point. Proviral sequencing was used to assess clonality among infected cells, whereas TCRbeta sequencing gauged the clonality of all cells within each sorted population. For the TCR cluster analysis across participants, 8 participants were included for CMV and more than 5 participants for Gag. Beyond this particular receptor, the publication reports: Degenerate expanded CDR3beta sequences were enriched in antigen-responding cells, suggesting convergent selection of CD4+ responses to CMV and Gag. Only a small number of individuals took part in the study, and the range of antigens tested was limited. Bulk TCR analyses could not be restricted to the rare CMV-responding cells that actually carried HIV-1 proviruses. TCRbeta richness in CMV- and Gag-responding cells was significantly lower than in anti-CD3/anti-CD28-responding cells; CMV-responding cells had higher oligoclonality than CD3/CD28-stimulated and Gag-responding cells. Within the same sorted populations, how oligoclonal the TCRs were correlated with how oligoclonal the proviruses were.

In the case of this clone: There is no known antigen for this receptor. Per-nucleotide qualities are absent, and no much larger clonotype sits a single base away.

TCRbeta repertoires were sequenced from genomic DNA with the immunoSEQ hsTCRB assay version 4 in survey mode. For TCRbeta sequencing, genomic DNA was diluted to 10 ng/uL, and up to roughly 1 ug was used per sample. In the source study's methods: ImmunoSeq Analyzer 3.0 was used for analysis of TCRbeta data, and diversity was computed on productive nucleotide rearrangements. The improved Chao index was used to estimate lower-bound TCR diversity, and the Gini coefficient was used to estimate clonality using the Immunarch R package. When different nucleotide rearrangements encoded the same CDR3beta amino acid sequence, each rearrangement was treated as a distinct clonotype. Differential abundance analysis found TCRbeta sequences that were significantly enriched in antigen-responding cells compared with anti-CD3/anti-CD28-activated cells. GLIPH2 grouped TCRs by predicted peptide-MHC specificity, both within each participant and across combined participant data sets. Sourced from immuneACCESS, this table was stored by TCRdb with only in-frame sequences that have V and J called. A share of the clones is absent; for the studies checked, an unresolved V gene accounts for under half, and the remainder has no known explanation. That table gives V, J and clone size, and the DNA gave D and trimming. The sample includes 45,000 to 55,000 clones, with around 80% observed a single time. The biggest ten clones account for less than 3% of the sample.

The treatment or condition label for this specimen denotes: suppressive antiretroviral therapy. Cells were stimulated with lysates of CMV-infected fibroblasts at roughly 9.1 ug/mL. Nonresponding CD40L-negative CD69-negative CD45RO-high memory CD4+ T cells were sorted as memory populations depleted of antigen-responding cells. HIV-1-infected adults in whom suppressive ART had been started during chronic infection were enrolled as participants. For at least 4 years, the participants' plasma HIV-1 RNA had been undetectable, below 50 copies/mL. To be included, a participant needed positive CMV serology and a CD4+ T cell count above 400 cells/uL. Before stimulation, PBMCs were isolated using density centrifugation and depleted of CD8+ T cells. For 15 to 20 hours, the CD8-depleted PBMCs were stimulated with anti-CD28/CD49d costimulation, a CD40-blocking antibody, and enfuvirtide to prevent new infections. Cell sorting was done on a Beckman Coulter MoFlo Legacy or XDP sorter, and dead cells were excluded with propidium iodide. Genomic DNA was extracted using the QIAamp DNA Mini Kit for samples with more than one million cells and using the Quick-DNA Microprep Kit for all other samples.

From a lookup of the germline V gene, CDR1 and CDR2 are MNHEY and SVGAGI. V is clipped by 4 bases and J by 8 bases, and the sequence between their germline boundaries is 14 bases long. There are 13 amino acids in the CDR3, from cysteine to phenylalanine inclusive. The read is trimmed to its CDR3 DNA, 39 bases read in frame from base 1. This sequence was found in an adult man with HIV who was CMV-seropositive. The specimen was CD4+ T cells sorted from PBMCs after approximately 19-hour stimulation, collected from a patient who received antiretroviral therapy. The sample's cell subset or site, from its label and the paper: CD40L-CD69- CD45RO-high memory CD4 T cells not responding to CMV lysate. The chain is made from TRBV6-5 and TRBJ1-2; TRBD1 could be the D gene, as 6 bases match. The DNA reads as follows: TGTGCCAGCAGTTTGGACAGCCTTAGAGGCTACACCTTC. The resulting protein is CASSLDSLRGYTF.